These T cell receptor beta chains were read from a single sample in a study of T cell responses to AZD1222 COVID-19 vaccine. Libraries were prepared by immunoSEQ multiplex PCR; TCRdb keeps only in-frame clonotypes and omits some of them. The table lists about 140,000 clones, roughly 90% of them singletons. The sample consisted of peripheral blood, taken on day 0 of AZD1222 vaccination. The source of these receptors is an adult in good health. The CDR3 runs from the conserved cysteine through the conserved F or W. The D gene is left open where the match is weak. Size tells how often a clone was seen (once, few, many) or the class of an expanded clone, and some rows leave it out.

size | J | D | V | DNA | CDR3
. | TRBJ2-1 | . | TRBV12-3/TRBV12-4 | TGTGCCAGCAGTGGGGGGCGCCGCAATGAGCAGTTCTTC | CASSGGRRNEQFF
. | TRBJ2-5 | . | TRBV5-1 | TGCGCCAGCAGCCCACAAGGGGCCCAAGAGACCCAGTACTTC | CASSPQGAQETQYF
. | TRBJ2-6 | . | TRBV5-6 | TGTGCCAGCAGCTTAGGGGCCTCTGGGGCCAACGTCCTGACTTTC | CASSLGASGANVLTF
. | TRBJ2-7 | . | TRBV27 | TGTGCCAGCAGTTATAGGGACCTGTCGGAGGAGCAGTACTTC | CASSYRDLSEEQYF
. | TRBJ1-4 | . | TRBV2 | TGTGCCAGCAGTCCCGGAGACTCCGAAGGTGAAAAACTGTTTTTT | CASSPGDSEGEKLFF
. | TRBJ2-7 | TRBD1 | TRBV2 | TGTGCCAGCAGTGGACAGGGCTACGAGCAGTACTTC | CASSGQGYEQYF
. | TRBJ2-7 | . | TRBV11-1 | TGTGCCAGCAGCTGGGGACGGGGACGTTACGAGCAGTACTTC | CASSWGRGRYEQYF
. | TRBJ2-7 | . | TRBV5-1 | TGCGCCAGCAGCTTGGGACCTCACGAGCAGTACTTC | CASSLGPHEQYF
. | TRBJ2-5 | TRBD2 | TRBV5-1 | TGCGCCACCAAAACCCTAGCGGGGGTGAACCAAGAGACCCAGTACTTC | CATKTLAGVNQETQYF
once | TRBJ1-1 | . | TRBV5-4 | TGTGCCAGCAGCTTGGTTGGGGACACTGAAGCTTTCTTT | CASSLVGDTEAFF
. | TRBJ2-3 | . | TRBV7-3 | TGTGCCAGCAGCTTAACTCTAGCGCCCACAGATACGCAGTATTTT | CASSLTLAPTDTQYF
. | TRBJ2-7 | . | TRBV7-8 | TGTGCCAGCAGCGCCAGAGACGAGCAGTACTTC | CASSARDEQYF
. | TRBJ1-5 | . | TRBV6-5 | TGTGCCAGCAGTTCTAAGGGGGGCGCAAGCAATCAGCCCCAGCATTTT | CASSSKGGASNQPQHF
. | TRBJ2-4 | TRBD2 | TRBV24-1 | TGTGCCACCAAGGGGACTAGTTACGTCGTCGGCATTCAGTACTTC | CATKGTSYVVGIQYF
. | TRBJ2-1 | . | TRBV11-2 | TGTGCCAGCAGCCAGATGGGGAATGAGCAGTTCTTC | CASSQMGNEQFF
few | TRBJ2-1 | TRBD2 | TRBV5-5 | TGTGCCAGCAGCTTGCTTCTAGCGGGACCCAATGAGCAGTTCTTC | CASSLLLAGPNEQFF
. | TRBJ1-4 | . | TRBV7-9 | TGTGCCAGCAGCTTAGAATTTAGGGAAAAACTGTTTTTT | CASSLEFREKLFF
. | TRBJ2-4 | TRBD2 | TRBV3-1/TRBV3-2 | TGTGCCAGCAGCCAACTGAGCGGGAGGGGTTACATTCAGTACTTC | CASSQLSGRGYIQYF
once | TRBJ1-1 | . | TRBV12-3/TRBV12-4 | TGTGCCAGCAGTTTTGGCTTCACTGAAGCTTTCTTT | CASSFGFTEAFF
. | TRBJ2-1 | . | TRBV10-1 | TGCGCCAGCAAGTGGGGTTCCTACAATGAGCAGTTCTTC | CASKWGSYNEQFF
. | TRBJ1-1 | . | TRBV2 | TGTGCCAGAGTCAGTATCATGAACACTGAAGCTTTCTTT | CARVSIMNTEAFF
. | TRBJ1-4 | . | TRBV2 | TGTGCCAGCAGCCCTAATGAAAAACTGTTTTTT | CASSPNEKLFF
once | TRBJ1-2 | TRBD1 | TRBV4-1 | TGCGCCAGCAGGAGACAGGGCGGCTATGGCTACACCTTC | CASRRQGGYGYTF
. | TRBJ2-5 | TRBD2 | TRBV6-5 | TGTGCCACGGGAGGGGAGACCCAGTACTTC | CATGGETQYF
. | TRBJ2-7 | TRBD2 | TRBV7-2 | TGTGCCAGCAGCCGCCAAGCGGGGGGAGCCTACGAGCAGTACTTC | CASSRQAGGAYEQYF
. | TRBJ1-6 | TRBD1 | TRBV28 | TGTGCCAGCAGTCAACCAGGAGAGGGGGCTGGATCACCCCTCCACTTT | CASSQPGEGAGSPLHF
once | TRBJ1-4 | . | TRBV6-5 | TGTGCCGCCGCCACCGGGCATGAAAAACTGTTTTTT | CAAATGHEKLFF
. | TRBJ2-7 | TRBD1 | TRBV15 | TGTGCCACCAGCAGCCCCGGGACAGGGGCCTACGAGCAGTACTTC | CATSSPGTGAYEQYF
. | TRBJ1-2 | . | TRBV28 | TGTGCCAGCATGGGGTTTTATGGCTACACCTTC | CASMGFYGYTF
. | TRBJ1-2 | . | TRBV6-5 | TGTGCCAGCACTAAGGGGGGTTCTGGCTACACCTTC | CASTKGGSGYTF
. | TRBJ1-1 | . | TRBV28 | TGTGCCAGCAGTTTATCGGGGGGGAACACTGAAGCTTTCTTT | CASSLSGGNTEAFF
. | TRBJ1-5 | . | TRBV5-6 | TGTGCCAGCAGCTCGCAGGGTCGCAATCAGCCCCAGCATTTT | CASSSQGRNQPQHF
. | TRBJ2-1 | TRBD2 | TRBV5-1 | TGCGCCAGCAGCTGGTTAGCGGGAGGGCCCCTCTACAATGAGCAGTTCTTC | CASSWLAGGPLYNEQFF
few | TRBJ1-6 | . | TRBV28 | TGTGCCAGCAGTCAGGGAGCCCTCCACTTT | CASSQGALHF